The 26 T cell receptor beta chains reported below all come from one sample, sequenced in a study of shared clonotypes between healthy human individuals. TCRdb keeps only in-frame clones here, not all; method: immunoSEQ multiplex PCR. This sample has about half a million clones, with approximately 82% found just once. The sequenced sample was PBMCs. The receptors were gathered from a woman between 40 and 50 years old in good health. Some clones in this sample may be carry-over from other donors' samples.

V is TRBV5-8 and J is TRBJ1-5; perhaps TRBD1 as D (6 bases). CDR1 is SGHTS, CDR2 YDEGEE, per germline. This CDR3 contains 17 residues. Trimming removed 0 bases from V and 7 bases from J, with 20 bases in between. The CDR3 protein is CASSLGWGALGRQPQHF. CDR3 nucleotides: TGTGCCAGCAGCTTGGGCTGGGGGGCCCTCGGGAGGCAGCCCCAGCATTTT.

The gene calls are TRBV6-5 and TRBJ2-5; D might be TRBD1 (5 bases). Germline V gene data show CDR1 as MNHEY and CDR2 as SVGAGI. The V gene lost 0 bases and the J gene lost 4 bases, with 12 bases spanning the gap. The CDR3 contains 15 residues. This CDR3 is CASSYSWGLGETQYF. CDR3 coding DNA: TGTGCCAGCAGTTACTCGTGGGGCCTAGGAGAGACCCAGTACTTC.

The chain employs TRBV2 and TRBJ2-1, with D perhaps matching TRBD2 (6 bases). The germline gives CDR1 SNHLY, CDR2 FYNNEI. The V end lost 6 bases, the J end lost 2 bases, and 23 bases lay between the germline ends. There are 18 residues in the CDR3. CDR3 nucleotide sequence: TGTGCCAGCAGGTCCGGGACTCCCCTTATGGCTCCCTACAATGAGCAGTTCTTC. This gives the protein CASRSGTPLMAPYNEQFF.

V usage is TRBV10-3 and J usage is TRBJ1-1, with unresolved D. Trimming left V 3 bases short and J 4 bases short, with 12 bases between. Germline-derived CDR1 and CDR2 are ENHRY and SYGVKD. The length of the CDR3 is 14 residues. CDR3 in amino acids: CAISELIGGTEAFF. The DNA of the CDR3 is TGTGCCATCAGTGAACTCATTGGAGGCACTGAAGCTTTCTTT.

The chain recombines TRBV4-2 with TRBJ1-3, with 7 bases matching TRBD1. Germline V CDR1 and CDR2: LGHNA, YNFKEQ. With 0 bases clipped from V and 4 bases from J, the junction kept 9 bases outside the gene matches. CDR3 size: 17 residues. CDR3: CASSQENRGPAGNTIYF. In nucleotides, the CDR3 is TGTGCCAGCAGCCAAGAAAATAGGGGGCCGGCCGGAAACACCATATATTTT.

The rearrangement joins TRBV14 to TRBJ2-7; a weak D match, TRBD1 (6 bases). V dropped 2 bases and J dropped 6 bases, with 11 bases sitting between them. This CDR3 region has 13 residues. In germline, CDR1 is SGHDN, CDR2 FVKESK. CDR3 DNA sequence: TGTGCCAGCAGCCAACAGACCAGGGGCGAGCAGTACTTC. Amino acid sequence: CASSQQTRGEQYF.

The chain joins TRBV27 to TRBJ2-7, with 11 bases lining up with TRBD2. In germline, CDR1 is MNHEY, CDR2 SMNVEV (reference sequence). The ends lost 6 bases at V and 5 bases at J; junction bases unmatched: 9. This CDR3 has 15 amino acids. The CDR3 DNA is TGTGCCAGCAGCCTCCCCGGGACTAGCGGCCACGAGCAGTACTTC. Protein sequence: CASSLPGTSGHEQYF.

The V gene is TRBV15, the J gene TRBJ2-7; no firm D call. Germline values: CDR1 LNHNV, CDR2 YYDKDF (reference sequence). The CDR3 is 15 residues long. The V gene lost 0 bases and the J gene lost 7 bases, with 16 bases spanning the gap. CDR3 sequence (DNA): TGTGCCACCAGCAGAGACCCCGGGCCTCAAGAAGAGCAGTACTTC. Translating gives CATSRDPGPQEEQYF.

The chain joins TRBV6-1 to TRBJ2-5; TRBD2 is a possible D gene (6 bases). Germline assignment: CDR1 MNHNS and CDR2 SASEGT. The V end lost 4 bases, the J end lost 2 bases, and 8 bases lay between the germline ends. The CDR3 runs to 13 residues. The CDR3 nucleotides read TGTGCCAGCAGTGGGGGGACTCAAGAGACCCAGTACTTC. It codes for CASSGGTQETQYF.

V gene TRBV28 combines with J gene TRBJ2-1; a possible D gene is TRBD1 (5 bases). CDR3 length equals 11 residues. In germline, CDR1 is MDHEN, CDR2 SYDVKM. V was cut by 3 bases and J by 11 bases, with 8 bases left in between. The CDR3 loop reads CASSFAGQQFF. The CDR3 nucleotides read TGTGCCAGCAGTTTCGCAGGGCAGCAGTTCTTC.

This chain joins TRBV7-9 and TRBJ2-5; 9 positions agree with TRBD2. The germline V gene encodes CDR1 SEHNR and CDR2 FQNEAQ (reference sequence). This CDR3 has 15 amino acids. The trim removed 4 bases at V and 2 bases at J, leaving 5 bases unmatched. CDR3 sequence (DNA): TGTGCCAGCAGCTCCCGACTAGCGGAACAAGAGACCCAGTACTTC. The encoded protein is CASSSRLAEQETQYF.

As to this clone: The junction shows a germline mismatch at one end, possibly a read error. V gene TRBV18 combines with J gene TRBJ1-4, with D perhaps matching TRBD1 (5 bases). Germline assignment: CDR1 KGHSH and CDR2 LQKENI. This CDR3 is built from 12 residues. CDR3 sequence (DNA): TGTGCCAGCCGGGACCTGAGGGAAAGACTGTTTTTT. Its protein is CASRDLRERLFF.

The J gene is TRBJ1-1, the V gene TRBV19; a weak D match, TRBD1 (6 bases). Germline CDR1 is LNHDA and CDR2 is SQIVND (reference sequence). This CDR3 has 15 residues. With 3 bases removed from V and 1 base from J, the gap between germline ends came to 12 bases. The CDR3 region has the DNA TGTGCCAGTAGTATTAACAGGGAGACGAACACTGAAGCTTTCTTT. This sequence encodes CASSINRETNTEAFF.

A remark on this clone: Within the sample, other DNA sequences also encode this same CDR3. The rearrangement joins TRBV7-3 to TRBJ2-2, with TRBD2 identical over 10 bases. CDR1 and CDR2 (germline): SGHTA, FQGTGA. V trimming: 2 bases; J trimming: 5 bases; junction bases outside the gene matches: 2. This CDR3 spans 15 amino acids. The CDR3, as DNA: TGTGCCAGCAGCTTACTAGCGGGAGAAACCGGGGAGCTGTTTTTT. Encoded protein: CASSLLAGETGELFF.

The chain links TRBV19 to TRBJ1-1, with 11 nucleotides matching TRBD1. The CDR3 runs 14 residues. With V trimmed by 6 bases and J by 10 bases, 10 bases remained unmatched. Germline V gene lookup returns CDR1 LNHDA and CDR2 SQIVND (reference sequence). CDR3 in DNA: TGTGCCAGTAGAGCGGGACAGGGGGTAGGATCAGCTTTCTTT. Its protein product is CASRAGQGVGSAFF.

The rearrangement joins TRBV5-1 to TRBJ2-7; 13 bases map to TRBD2. Germline V lookup: CDR1 SGHRS, CDR2 YFSETQ. The CDR3 covers 16 residues. V dropped 0 bases and J dropped 2; count of bases not matched to a gene: 2. CDR3: CASSLGLAGGTYEQYF. CDR3 sequence (DNA): TGCGCCAGCAGCTTGGGACTAGCGGGAGGAACCTACGAGCAGTACTTC.

The chain recombines TRBV7-3 with TRBJ1-1; maybe TRBD1 (5 bases). Germline assignment: CDR1 SGHTA and CDR2 FQGTGA. The V end was cut by 2 bases, the J end by 5 bases, with 27 bases between. The CDR3 loop spans 19 amino acids. The DNA of the CDR3 is TGTGCCAGCAGCTTAGAGGTTGGGCGGGCAGGACATAGGTGGACTGAAGCTTTCTTT. This gives the protein CASSLEVGRAGHRWTEAFF.

Points on this clone: It is likely a read error: a sequence one base away is far more abundant. The sample carries other DNA sequences with the same CDR3. This chain connects TRBV11-2 to TRBJ2-4; no clear D gene. CDR1 is SGHAT, CDR2 FQNNGV, per germline. Trimming shortened V by 1 base and J by 0 bases, and 10 bases separated the two germline ends. The CDR3 has 16 residues. This CDR3 is CASSLGAGLAKNIQYF. The CDR3, as DNA: TGTGCCAGCAGCTTAGGGGCAGGTCTAGCCAAAAACATTCAGTACTTC.

This clone was recorded only once. CDR3 in amino acids: CASSLVSSGNYEQYF. The DNA of the CDR3 is TGTGCCAGCAGCTTGGTTTCTAGCGGGAACTACGAGCAGTACTTC. V and J are TRBV5-4 and TRBJ2-7; 9 positions agree with TRBD2. Looked up from germline, CDR1 is SGHNT and CDR2 is YYREEE (reference sequence). This CDR3 spans 15 amino acids. J was trimmed by 3 bases and V by 0 bases; bases with no gene match: 4.

The chain carries TRBV5-1 and TRBJ2-3; TRBD1 aligns across 8 bases. Germline assignment: CDR1 SGHRS and CDR2 YFSETQ. The length of the CDR3 is 15 residues. The ends lost 7 bases at V and 0 bases at J; junction bases unmatched: 7. The CDR3 spells CASRKTGESTDTQYF. CDR3 DNA: TGCGCCAGCCGTAAGACAGGGGAAAGCACAGATACGCAGTATTTT. The full variable domain, its missing parts supplied by reference TRBV5-1 and TRBJ2-3, is KAGVTQTPRYLIKTRGQQVTLSCSPISGHRSVSWYQQTPGQGLQFLFEYFSETQRNKGNFPGRFSGRQFSNSRSEMNVSTLELGDSALYLCASRKTGESTDTQYFGPGTRLTVL.

Only one count was recorded for this clone. The gene calls are TRBV28 and TRBJ2-7, with TRBD2 as a possible D gene (6 bases). V gave up 6 bases and J gave up 5 bases, with 17 bases separating them. The CDR3 is 14 amino acids. Germline CDR1 and CDR2: MDHEN and SYDVKM. The CDR3 region is CASREGIGRDEQYF. The DNA for the CDR3 is TGTGCCAGCAGGGAGGGGATCGGCCGGGACGAGCAGTACTTC. Based on the CDR3 plus reference TRBV28 and TRBJ2-7, the full variable domain is DVKVTQSSRYLVKRTGEKVFLECVQDMDHENMFWYRQDPGLGLRLIYFSYDVKMKEKGDIPEGYSVSREKKERFSLILESASTNQTSMYLCASREGIGRDEQYFGPGTRLTVT.

This chain joins TRBV28 and TRBJ2-3; perhaps TRBD2 as D (5 bases). V was trimmed by 5 bases and J by 1 base, leaving 13 bases between them. Germline V gene sequence: CDR1 MDHEN, CDR2 SYDVKM. The CDR3 contains 15 residues. CDR3: CASSRSGTRTDTQYF. CDR3 in DNA: TGTGCCAGCAGTCGGAGCGGTACACGCACAGATACGCAGTATTTT.

This chain's CDR3 is CASSPEGRGTEAFF. CDR3 bases: TGCGCCAGCAGCCCGGAGGGCCGGGGGACTGAAGCTTTCTTT. V and J are TRBV5-1 and TRBJ1-1, with D maybe TRBD1 (5 bases). V gave up 4 bases and J gave up 5 bases, with 15 bases separating them. This CDR3 is built from 14 residues. Germline V gene sequence: CDR1 SGHRS, CDR2 YFSETQ.

The sample holds a few counts of this clone. CDR3 residues: CASSYGGSNNEQFF. Written as DNA, the CDR3 is TGTGCCAGCTCATACGGGGGGTCCAACAATGAGCAGTTCTTC. The chain employs TRBV18 and TRBJ2-1, with 7 positions matching TRBD2. Germline CDR1 is KGHSH and CDR2 is LQKENI. With V trimmed by 5 bases and J by 5 bases, 6 bases remained unmatched. The CDR3 is 14 amino acids.

Only one count was recorded for this clone. V and J are TRBV11-3 and TRBJ2-3; D not certain. Germline-derived CDR1 and CDR2 are SGHNT and YENEEA. CDR3 size: 13 residues. V lost 1 base, J lost 5 bases, and 7 bases lay in between. CDR3 DNA: TGTGCCAGCAGCTTAGGGGTGAGAGATACGCAGTATTTT. This translates into CASSLGVRDTQYF.

This clone was observed many times. An end of the junction does not agree with germline; a read error may underlie this. The V and J genes are TRBV7-7 and TRBJ2-2; D is unclear. This CDR3 spans 13 amino acids. Germline V gene data show CDR1 as SSHAT and CDR2 as FNYEAQ (reference sequence). The CDR3 nucleotides are TGTGCTAGCAGCCCTCACGGGTCCGTGTCGCTGTTTTTT. It codes for CASSPHGSVSLFF.